The 12 T cell receptor beta chains below all came from one sample that was sequenced in a study of response to subunit inactivated influenza vaccine. TCRdb re-called the RT-PCR reads through MiXCR, storing one row per CDR3 protein. This table holds 560,000 or so distinct CDR3 sequences, 7.5% to 8.5% found once. The sequences come from PBMCs from blood, collected about 23 months after vaccination. The receptors stem from a man aged 50-75 years who received an inactivated influenza vaccine.

V gene TRBV5-1 combines with J gene TRBJ2-5; the match to TRBD1 covers 9 bases. Germline V CDR1 and CDR2: SGHRS, YFSETQ. CDR3 size: 15 residues. The V segment lost 0 bases and the J segment 2 bases; nucleotides outside the gene matches: 2. CDR3 in amino acids: CASSLGTGVQETQYF. The CDR3 DNA sequence: TGCGCCAGCAGCTTGGGGACAGGGGTTCAAGAGACCCAGTACTTC.

This clonotype appeared a few times. The genes are TRBV19 and TRBJ2-1; D is tentatively TRBD1 or TRBD2 (5 bases each). The ends were cut back, 6 bases at V and 7 bases at J, with 19 bases in the middle. The germline CDR1 and CDR2 sequences are LNHDA and SQIVND (reference sequence). This CDR3 has 15 residues. The CDR3 DNA is TGTGCCAGTAGCCAAATCTCGGGACGGCATAATGAGCAGTTCTTC. Residues: CASSQISGRHNEQFF.

This clonotype has at least ten counts. CDR3 region: CASSLDGGNEQFF. The CDR3 DNA reads as TGTGCCAGCAGCTTAGACGGGGGGAATGAGCAGTTCTTC. The chain couples TRBV7-2 to TRBJ2-1; 7 nucleotides line up with TRBD2. The CDR3 runs 13 residues. J gave up 7 bases and V 1 base, and 1 base lay outside the gene matches. CDR1 and CDR2 from the germline V gene are SGHTA and FQGNSA.

The chain carries TRBV6-5 and TRBJ2-5, with D perhaps given as TRBD1 or TRBD2 (5 bases each). The germline gives CDR1 MNHEY, CDR2 SVGAGI. This CDR3 spans 14 amino acids. Trimming shortened V by 4 bases and J by 5 bases, and 14 bases separated the two germline ends. The CDR3 nucleotides read TGTGCCAGCAGTTTTGAGGGGCGTCGGGAGACCCAGTACTTC. Its translation: CASSFEGRRETQYF.

With regard to this clonotype: A much larger clonotype is one base distant, so this may be a read error. The chain joins TRBV29-1 to TRBJ2-3, with D possibly matching TRBD1 (5 bases). This CDR3 has 11 residues. CDR1 SQVTM and CDR2 ANQGSEA come from the germline V gene. CDR3 protein: CSVELTDTLYF. CDR3 in DNA: TGCAGCGTTGAACTGACAGATACGCTGTATTTT.

Ten or more counts support this clonotype. V is TRBV3-1 and J is TRBJ1-1, with TRBD1 matching 7 bases. The CDR3 spans 14 residues. CDR1 and CDR2 (germline): LGHDT, YNNKEL (reference sequence). The trim removed 4 bases at V and 5 bases at J, leaving 7 bases unmatched. In DNA form, the CDR3 reads TGTGCCAGCAGCCCTACAGGGGTACGGACTGAAGCTTTCTTT. Its translation is CASSPTGVRTEAFF.

This clonotype has just a few counts. V gene TRBV24-1 combines with J gene TRBJ2-3, with TRBD1 as a possible D gene (6 bases). Germline V gene sequence: CDR1 KGHDR, CDR2 SFDVKD. The V gene lost 2 bases and the J gene lost 6 bases, with 11 bases spanning the gap. The CDR3 length is 14 residues. The CDR3 reads CATSDSGGWDTQYF. The DNA for the CDR3 is TGTGCCACCAGTGATTCTGGGGGCTGGGATACGCAGTATTTT.

In this sample, this clonotype turned up many times. The CDR3 DNA reads TGTGCCAGCAGTTTCACTAGCGGGAGGGATACGCAGTATTTT. Translating it yields CASSFTSGRDTQYF. This chain uses TRBV12-3 or TRBV12-4 with TRBJ2-3; 12 bases match TRBD2. Losses at the gene ends were 3 bases for V and 6 bases for J; bases not matched to a gene: 1. The CDR3 contains 14 residues.

The DNA of the CDR3 is TGTGCCAGCGGGGCTGGGTACGAGCAGTACTTC. It translates to CASGAGYEQYF. The rearrangement links TRBV11-2 to TRBJ2-7; tentative D call: TRBD1 (5 bases). The CDR3 has 11 residues. Per the germline V gene, CDR1 is SGHAT and CDR2 is FQNNGV. V was trimmed by 8 bases and J by 4 bases, leaving 9 bases between them.

This clonotype was picked up many times. This sequence joins TRBV2 and TRBJ2-3; 8 positions agree with TRBD2. This CDR3 is 15 amino acids long. Germline trimming cut 5 bases from V and 0 bases from J; bases unmatched to any gene: 4. CDR1 and CDR2 from the germline V gene are SNHLY and FYNNEI. In DNA, the CDR3 is TGTGCCAGCAGTTCTGGCGGGGGGAGCACAGATACGCAGTATTTT. It encodes CASSSGGGSTDTQYF.

The chain joins TRBV5-1 to TRBJ2-7, with 7 bases matching TRBD1. The CDR3 spans 16 residues. Germline V CDR1 and CDR2: SGHRS, YFSETQ. V trimming: 0 bases; J trimming: 5 bases; junction bases outside the gene matches: 11. This CDR3 is CASSLAPLTGWDEQYF. As DNA, the CDR3 is TGCGCCAGCAGCTTGGCCCCCCTGACAGGGTGGGACGAGCAGTACTTC.

This clonotype was picked up a small number of times. V is TRBV12-3 or TRBV12-4 and J is TRBJ2-1; maybe TRBD1 (6 bases). Trimming cost V 6 bases and J 9 bases, with 18 bases left between them. CDR3 length: 14 amino acids. The CDR3, as DNA: TGTGCCAGCAGCCTTAGACAGGTTGGGGGTGAGCAGTTCTTC. Translation gives CASSLRQVGGEQFF.